One and the same sample provided the 19 T cell receptor beta chains below, sequenced in a study of shared clonotypes between healthy human individuals. Profiled with immunoSEQ multiplex PCR; TCRdb holds only in-frame clones, not every one. The sample lists around 550,000 clones, around 96% seen once, with 0.06% in the top ten. The specimen sequenced was naive CD4+ T cells sorted from blood. Subset in this sample: CD45RA+ positively selected. The receptors stem from a woman aged 30 to 39 in good health.

The chain uses TRBV5-1 and TRBJ2-3; D gene unclear. Trimming removed 0 bases from V and 2 bases from J, with 13 bases in between. The CDR3 extends over 16 amino acids. Germline V gives CDR1 SGHRS, CDR2 YFSETQ. CDR3 protein: CASSLEGTTYTDTQYF. The CDR3, as DNA: TGCGCCAGCAGCTTGGAGGGCACAACTTACACAGATACGCAGTATTTT.

V usage is TRBV4-2 and J usage is TRBJ2-7, with a weak D call TRBD2 (6 bases). Germline values: CDR1 LGHNA, CDR2 YNFKEQ. CDR3 length: 12 residues. Trimming left V 5 bases short and J 4 bases short, with 9 bases between. CDR3 amino acids: CASSAGGYEQYF. The CDR3 bases are TGTGCCAGCAGCGCAGGAGGGTACGAGCAGTACTTC.

The chain combines TRBV23-1 with TRBJ2-1; 9 positions match TRBD1. TRBV23-1 has ORF status, its function being uncertain. V shed 8 bases and J 8 bases; nucleotides not matched to a gene: 7. CDR3 length equals 13 residues. Written as DNA, the CDR3 is TGCGCCAGCCTCCGGGACAGGGAAGATGAGCAGTTCTTC. Protein sequence: CASLRDREDEQFF.

This clone was counted a single time. The V gene is TRBV7-9, the J gene TRBJ1-2; 7 positions match TRBD1. V was clipped by 4 bases and J by 0 bases; unmatched bases: 2. CDR3 length: 14 residues. Germline V lookup: CDR1 SEHNR, CDR2 FQNEAQ (reference sequence). The CDR3 DNA follows: TGTGCCAGCAGCTCGGGACAGACTAACTATGGCTACACCTTC. Protein product: CASSSGQTNYGYTF.

This chain connects TRBV14 to TRBJ2-5; 11 bases are a match to TRBD1. The tail of the sequence fits TRBJ2-7 better, so the J call may be wrong. The length of the CDR3 is 15 residues. Germline lookup yields CDR1 SGHDN and CDR2 FVKESK. CDR3 DNA sequence: TGTGCCAGCAGCCACCCGGGACAGGGGGCCTACGAGCAGTACTTC. Its protein is CASSHPGQGAYEQYF.

The chain is built from TRBV19 and TRBJ2-1; unclear D gene. This CDR3 contains 11 residues. Trimming cost V 5 bases and J 10 bases, with 9 bases left between them. The germline V gene encodes CDR1 LNHDA and CDR2 SQIVND (reference sequence). CDR3 sequence: CASSRRREQFF. In DNA form, the CDR3 reads TGTGCCAGTAGTCGACGGAGAGAGCAGTTCTTC.

The genes are TRBV10-1 and TRBJ2-2, with D unclear. V was shortened by 3 bases and J by 7 bases, with 3 bases between the two germline ends. Germline V CDR1 and CDR2: WNHNN, SYGVQD (reference sequence). The CDR3 contains 11 residues. Written as DNA, the CDR3 is TGCGCCAGCAGTGACTACGGGGAGCTGTTTTTT. Protein product: CASSDYGELFF.

J is TRBJ2-2 and V is TRBV28, with D maybe TRBD2 (6 bases). Trimming removed 5 bases at V and 7 bases at J, with 14 bases between. This CDR3 spans 14 amino acids. Looked up from germline, CDR1 is MDHEN and CDR2 is SYDVKM. CDR3: CASSPGRGGGELFF. The CDR3 nucleotides read TGTGCCAGCAGTCCCGGGAGAGGCGGCGGGGAGCTGTTTTTT.

This clone came up a few times. This rearrangement joins TRBV18 to TRBJ2-7; the D gene could be TRBD1 or TRBD2 (5 bases each). Trimming removed 2 bases at V and 5 bases at J, with 10 bases between. Per germline, CDR1 KGHSH and CDR2 LQKENI. CDR3 length: 13 residues. The DNA of the CDR3 is TGTGCCAGCTCACCAGGGGGAAGGGACGAGCAGTACTTC. Its translation: CASSPGGRDEQYF.

The chain is built from TRBV11-2 and TRBJ1-1; no clear D. Trimming removed 6 bases at V and 5 bases at J, with 22 bases between. CDR3 length: 16 amino acids. Germline CDR1 reads SGHAT; CDR2 reads FQNNGV. The DNA of the CDR3 is TGTGCCAGCAGACCCGTGGCGGGCCCGTTGCGGACTGAAGCTTTCTTT. It is translated as CASRPVAGPLRTEAFF.

The chain links TRBV4-2 to TRBJ1-1, with 7 bases lining up with TRBD1. CDR3 size: 15 residues. The J segment lost 4 bases and the V segment lost 3 bases, leaving 8 bases of the junction unmatched. CDR1 and CDR2 (germline): LGHNA, YNFKEQ. The CDR3 region is CASSHPDRAVTEAFF. CDR3 sequence (DNA): TGTGCCAGCAGCCATCCCGACAGGGCTGTCACTGAAGCTTTCTTT.

The rearrangement links TRBV5-1 to TRBJ2-5, with D unclear. CDR1 is SGHRS, CDR2 YFSETQ, per germline. V dropped 4 bases and J dropped 4 bases, with 11 bases sitting between them. The CDR3 consists of 13 residues. CDR3 nucleotide sequence: TGCGCCAGCAGCGGTGGGGTCCGAGAGACCCAGTACTTC. Translating it yields CASSGGVRETQYF. Based on the CDR3 plus reference TRBV5-1 and TRBJ2-5, the full variable domain is KAGVTQTPRYLIKTRGQQVTLSCSPISGHRSVSWYQQTPGQGLQFLFEYFSETQRNKGNFPGRFSGRQFSNSRSEMNVSTLELGDSALYLCASSGGVRETQYFGPGTRLLVL.

The chain links TRBV10-3 to TRBJ2-3; 9 bases map to TRBD2. V trimming: 7 bases; J trimming: 5 bases; junction bases outside the gene matches: 7. Germline-derived CDR1 and CDR2 are ENHRY and SYGVKD. This CDR3 comprises 14 residues. The CDR3 spells CAIKPSGNRDTQYF. The DNA for the CDR3 is TGTGCCATCAAGCCTAGCGGGAACAGAGATACGCAGTATTTT.

The chain couples TRBV28 to TRBJ2-5; TRBD1 aligns across 9 bases. The DNA end is a closer match to TRBJ2-7, so the J assignment may be wrong. CDR1 MDHEN and CDR2 SYDVKM come from the germline V gene. The CDR3 covers 15 residues. DNA of the CDR3: TGTGCCAGCAGACCCCCGACAGGGGGGTCCTACGAGCAGTACTTC. It specifies CASRPPTGGSYEQYF.

The chain uses TRBV7-9 and TRBJ1-1; D unclear. Germline values: CDR1 SEHNR, CDR2 FQNEAQ (reference sequence). V lost 4 bases to trimming and J lost 4 bases, with 13 bases between them. CDR3 length: 14 residues. The CDR3 here is CASSSMKVGTEAFF. As DNA, the CDR3 is TGTGCCAGCAGCTCAATGAAGGTTGGCACTGAAGCTTTCTTT.

This chain joins TRBV5-1 and TRBJ2-7, with D possibly TRBD2 on 7 matching bases. The germline V gene has CDR1 SGHRS and CDR2 YFSETQ. The V and J ends lost 7 bases and 2 bases respectively, with 22 bases between them. The CDR3 length is 16 residues. The CDR3 bases are TGCGCCAGCGCAACCCGGGGGGCTAGGGCTACCTACGAGCAGTACTTC. It encodes CASATRGARATYEQYF.

This chain uses TRBV5-1 with TRBJ2-3, with 8 bases aligning to TRBD1. Germline loops: CDR1 SGHRS, CDR2 YFSETQ. This CDR3 is built from 13 residues. Losses at the gene ends were 4 bases for V and 5 bases for J; bases not matched to a gene: 3. The DNA of the CDR3 is TGCGCCAGCAGCGCCGACAGGGGAGATACGCAGTATTTT. As protein: CASSADRGDTQYF.

Regarding this clone: This sample also contains other DNA sequences that code for the same CDR3. The J gene is TRBJ2-5, the V gene TRBV7-9, with D unclear. Deletions cut 5 bases from V and 5 bases from J, with 3 bases between. The CDR3 loop spans 10 amino acids. Germline CDR1 is SEHNR and CDR2 is FQNEAQ (reference sequence). As DNA, the CDR3 is TGTGCCAGCAGCGGGGAGACCCAGTACTTC. The encoded protein is CASSGETQYF.

The genes are TRBV25-1 and TRBJ2-5, with 11 bases that match TRBD2. The DNA end is more similar to TRBJ2-7, so the J call may be wrong. There are 15 residues in the CDR3. Per the germline V gene, CDR1 is MGHDK and CDR2 is SYGVNS. In DNA, the CDR3 is TGTGCCAGCAGTGATTTAGCGGGAGGGGTCTACGAGCAGTACTTC. Translating it yields CASSDLAGGVYEQYF.